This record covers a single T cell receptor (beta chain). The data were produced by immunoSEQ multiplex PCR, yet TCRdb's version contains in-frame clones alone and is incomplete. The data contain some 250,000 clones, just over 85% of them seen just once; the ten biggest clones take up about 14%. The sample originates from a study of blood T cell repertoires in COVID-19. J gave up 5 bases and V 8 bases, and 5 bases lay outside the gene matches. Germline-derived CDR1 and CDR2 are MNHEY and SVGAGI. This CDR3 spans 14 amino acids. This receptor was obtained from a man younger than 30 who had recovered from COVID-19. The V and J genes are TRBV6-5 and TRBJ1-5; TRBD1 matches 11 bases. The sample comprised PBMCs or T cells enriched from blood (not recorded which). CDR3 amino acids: CASDSGQGDQPQHF. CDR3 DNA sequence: TGTGCCAGCGACTCGGGACAGGGGGATCAGCCCCAGCATTTT.